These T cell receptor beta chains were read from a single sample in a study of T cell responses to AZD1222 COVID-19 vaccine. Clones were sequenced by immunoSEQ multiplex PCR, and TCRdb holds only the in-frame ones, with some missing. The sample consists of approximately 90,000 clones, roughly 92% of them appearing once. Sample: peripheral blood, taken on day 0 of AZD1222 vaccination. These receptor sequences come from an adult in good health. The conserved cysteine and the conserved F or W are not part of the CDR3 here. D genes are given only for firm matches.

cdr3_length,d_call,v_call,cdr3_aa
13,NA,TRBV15,ATSRGLQGLGKLF
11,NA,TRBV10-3,AISVHENTEAF
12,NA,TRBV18,ASSPTRVVPEAF
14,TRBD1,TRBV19,ASSTQGALANEKLF
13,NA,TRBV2,ASRLDGASGNTIY
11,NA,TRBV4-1,ASSQAPGYEQY
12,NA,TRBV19,ASSIYRINNEQF
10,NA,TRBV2,ASSADRTGAF
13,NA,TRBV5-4,ASSLRGGMNTEAF
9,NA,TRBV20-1,SAINSDTQY
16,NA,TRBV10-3,AISDPTGSKGWDTEAF
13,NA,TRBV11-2,ASSLVGRGNYGYT
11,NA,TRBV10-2,ASSGSRNQPQH
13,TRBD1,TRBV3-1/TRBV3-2,ASSYLTGGIYGYT
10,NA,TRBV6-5,ASSPSRNEQF
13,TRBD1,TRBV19,ASSTTGGAWAEQF
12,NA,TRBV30,AWSHTGLNTEAF
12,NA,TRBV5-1,ASSFERSMDEQY
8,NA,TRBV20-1,SASIHEQY
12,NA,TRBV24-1,ATSDSRRTGELF
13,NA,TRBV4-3,ASSQELGGYQPQH
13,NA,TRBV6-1,ASSEVAGNNNEQY
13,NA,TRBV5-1,ASSLGGTPYERQY
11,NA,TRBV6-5,ASSLSRRSGYT
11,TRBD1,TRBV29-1,SVIQGAGYGYT
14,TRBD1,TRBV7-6,ASSLEGTGSGNTIY
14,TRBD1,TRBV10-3,AISESRQGGNYGYT
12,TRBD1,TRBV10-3,AISDRDETGELF
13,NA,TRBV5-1,ASSLSAGENTEAF
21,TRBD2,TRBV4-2,ASSQEVFRGLDVASGYTDTQY
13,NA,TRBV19,ASSIGGHLNTEAF
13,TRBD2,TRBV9,ASSGPLAGGNEQF
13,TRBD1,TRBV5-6,ASSFRDRLNTEAF